The TCR beta chain under discussion was sequenced for a study of CD8+CD57+ T cells in acquired aplastic anemia. In the study overall: Sequencing produced an average of approximately 11 million reads per healthy donor for CD4+ cells.

This clonotype was detected many times. Both TCR beta VDJ combination and CDR3 sequence profiling were carried out. Genomic DNA was the template for this profiling. In TCRdb, the reads were re-called with MiXCR into one record per CDR3 protein. The sample yields about 190,000 distinct CDR3 sequences, roughly half seen once. The CDR3 spans 14 residues. J lost 0 bases, V lost 4 bases, and 0 bases had no gene match. From germline, CDR1 is SGDLS and CDR2 YYNGEE. Sequencing was done on a sample of sorted CD4+, CD8+, or CD8+CD57+ T cells (not recorded which) from PBMCs. This TCR was recovered from a human donor in good health, serving as a control. The chain couples TRBV9 to TRBJ2-1, with TRBD2 matching 8 bases. As DNA, the CDR3 is TGTGCCAGCAGCCGGGGGGGCTCCTACAATGAGCAGTTCTTC. Translated: CASSRGGSYNEQFF.